This T cell receptor beta chain stems from a study of PD-1 blockade in classical Hodgkin lymphoma. The method was immunoSEQ multiplex PCR; TCRdb's version includes in-frame clones alone and lacks a portion of them. The repertoire holds around 40,000 clones, 60% to 75% seen once, with about 3% in the top ten. The germline CDR1 and CDR2 sequences are LNHDA and SQIVND (reference sequence). This CDR3 spans 15 amino acids. Trimming took 3 bases from V and 2 from J, leaving 14 bases between them. Note on this clone: The antigen is not known.

Findings of the study overall: When nivolumab was started under 1 year after ASCT, patients were excluded. By C4D1, diversity of CD4+ TCRs had risen significantly, whereas that of CD8+ TCRs had not. Reported findings placed baseline TCR diversity lower in newly diagnosed patients (compared with healthy donors).

Every patient relapsed after autologous stem cell transplantation, and brentuximab vedotin exposure varied. When best responses were assessed, they were complete response, partial response or progressive disease. The TCR comes from a human donor with classical Hodgkin lymphoma. V is TRBV19 and J is TRBJ2-7; D ambiguous. Material: peripheral blood mononuclear cells (PBMCs), obtained at baseline. DNA for the CDR3: TGTGCCAGTAGTATGTCACTTAATAAGGCCTACGAGCAGTACTTC. Amino acids: CASSMSLNKAYEQYF.